This TCR beta chain originates from a study of cytomegalovirus exposure and HLA in healthy donors. Study outcomes and limitations: In a later analysis, across HLA loci, associated TCR counts were highest for DRB1, lowest for HLA-C. Being productive about 87% or about 30% of the time was typical of most TCR beta V segments in an earlier analysis. Owing to their indistinguishability, certain V segments, notably TRBV6-2 and TRBV6-3, were excluded.

In the case of this clone: No antigen is known for it.

Amplification used 60 Vbeta primers and 13 Jbeta primers. Some clones are missing from TCRdb's copy, which holds only in-frame ones; the method was immunoSEQ multiplex PCR. Of under 200,000 clones listed, roughly 80% are singletons. Everyone who donated was a healthy bone marrow donor. Germline trimming cut 6 bases from V and 7 bases from J; bases unmatched to any gene: 8. There are 14 residues in the CDR3. Per the germline V gene, CDR1 is MNHEY and CDR2 is SVGAGI. The TCR originated in a woman in her twenties or thirties in good health and CMV-seronegative. Input material: PBMCs. The rearrangement joins TRBV6-5 to TRBJ1-4; TRBD1 aligns across 7 bases. The chain's CDR3 is CASSYTGEGEKLFF. CDR3 coding DNA: TGTGCCAGCAGCTATACAGGGGAAGGTGAAAAACTGTTTTTT.